The rows below give T cell receptor beta chains drawn from one sample of a study of brain T cells in children with intractable seizures. Some clones are missing from TCRdb's copy, which holds only in-frame ones; the method was immunoSEQ multiplex PCR. The sample has about 320,000 clones, approximately 93% seen once. Sequencing was performed on peripheral blood, taken less than 6 months after surgery. These receptors all come from a boy in the first two years of life with tuberous sclerosis and intractable seizures. Both conserved end residues are part of each CDR3. A D gene is named only where the DNA matches it firmly. Clone size appears in some rows only: once, few, many, or a class for an expanded clone.

CDR3 DNA: TGTGCCAGCAGCTGGGGGACTAGCGGGACAGGCACAGATACGCAGTATTTT; CDR3 protein: CASSWGTSGTGTDTQYF; D gene: TRBD2; V gene: TRBV7-6; J gene: TRBJ2-3; clone size: NA
CDR3 DNA: TGTGCCAGCAGCTTGGGGAGCCTCTCTGGGGCCAACGTCCTGACTTTC; CDR3 protein: CASSLGSLSGANVLTF; D gene: NA; V gene: TRBV5-6; J gene: TRBJ2-6; clone size: NA
CDR3 DNA: TGCAGCGTTGAAGACGTTACCCGCACAGATACGCAGTATTTT; CDR3 protein: CSVEDVTRTDTQYF; D gene: NA; V gene: TRBV29-1; J gene: TRBJ2-3; clone size: NA
CDR3 DNA: TGTGCCAGCAGTATCCGGGTCCGCCAAGCCGGGGAGCTGTTTTTT; CDR3 protein: CASSIRVRQAGELFF; D gene: NA; V gene: TRBV6-5; J gene: TRBJ2-2; clone size: NA
CDR3 DNA: TGTGCCAGTATTCCGGGGTTAGCCAAAAACATTCAGTACTTC; CDR3 protein: CASIPGLAKNIQYF; D gene: NA; V gene: TRBV2; J gene: TRBJ2-4; clone size: NA
CDR3 DNA: TGTGCCAGCAGCTTAGATCAGGGAACCTACGACGAGCAGTACTTC; CDR3 protein: CASSLDQGTYDEQYF; D gene: NA; V gene: TRBV7-9; J gene: TRBJ2-7; clone size: NA
CDR3 DNA: TGCGCCAGCAGTAAAATAGCGGGAGGGCCCGAATACAATGAGCAGTTCTTC; CDR3 protein: CASSKIAGGPEYNEQFF; D gene: TRBD2; V gene: TRBV5-1; J gene: TRBJ2-1; clone size: NA
CDR3 DNA: TGCGCCAGCAGCTTGGTTGATGAGCAGTTCTTC; CDR3 protein: CASSLVDEQFF; D gene: NA; V gene: TRBV5-1; J gene: TRBJ2-1; clone size: NA
CDR3 DNA: TGTGCCAGCAGCCCTGGACAGGGGCCGAGGGGCAATCAGCCCCAGCATTTT; CDR3 protein: CASSPGQGPRGNQPQHF; D gene: TRBD1; V gene: TRBV6-7; J gene: TRBJ1-5; clone size: NA
CDR3 DNA: TGTGCCAGCAGCCAGAGCGTATACGGTGAAGCTTTCTTT; CDR3 protein: CASSQSVYGEAFF; D gene: NA; V gene: TRBV11-2; J gene: TRBJ1-1; clone size: NA
CDR3 DNA: TGTGCCATCAGTGGGGGACAGGGGTACGAGCAGTACTTC; CDR3 protein: CAISGGQGYEQYF; D gene: TRBD1; V gene: TRBV10-3; J gene: TRBJ2-7; clone size: NA
CDR3 DNA: TGCGCCAGCAGCACGGCAGGACAGGGATATGGCTACACCTTC; CDR3 protein: CASSTAGQGYGYTF; D gene: TRBD1; V gene: TRBV5-1; J gene: TRBJ1-2; clone size: NA
CDR3 DNA: TGTGCCAGCAGCCAAGGGGACATGAGTGGAAACACCATATATTTT; CDR3 protein: CASSQGDMSGNTIYF; D gene: NA; V gene: TRBV3-1/TRBV3-2; J gene: TRBJ1-3; clone size: once
CDR3 DNA: TGTGCCAGCAGCTCCAGCCCCTACAGCGGGGTTCAGAATGGCTACACCTTC; CDR3 protein: CASSSSPYSGVQNGYTF; D gene: NA; V gene: TRBV3-1/TRBV3-2; J gene: TRBJ1-2; clone size: NA
CDR3 DNA: TGTGCCGGAGGACAGGGGAATCAGCCCCAGCATTTT; CDR3 protein: CAGGQGNQPQHF; D gene: TRBD1; V gene: TRBV28; J gene: TRBJ1-5; clone size: NA
CDR3 DNA: TGTGCCAGCAGCTTGCTACCATCCTCCTACGAGCAGTACTTC; CDR3 protein: CASSLLPSSYEQYF; D gene: NA; V gene: TRBV5-5; J gene: TRBJ2-7; clone size: NA
CDR3 DNA: TGCGCCAGCAGTCCCCCCCCAGGGACTGTCTCCTACGAGCAGTACTTC; CDR3 protein: CASSPPPGTVSYEQYF; D gene: NA; V gene: TRBV23-1; J gene: TRBJ2-7; clone size: NA
CDR3 DNA: TGTGCCAGCAGCTTAGGCGGACAGGGTACCTACGAGCAGTACTTC; CDR3 protein: CASSLGGQGTYEQYF; D gene: TRBD1; V gene: TRBV7-8; J gene: TRBJ2-7; clone size: NA
CDR3 DNA: TGTGCCTGCCCCCGGGACGTATCTAGGGAGACCCAGTACTTC; CDR3 protein: CACPRDVSRETQYF; D gene: NA; V gene: TRBV30; J gene: TRBJ2-5; clone size: NA
CDR3 DNA: TGTGCCAGCAGCTTGGGAGGCTGGGTCAACGAGCAGTACTTC; CDR3 protein: CASSLGGWVNEQYF; D gene: NA; V gene: TRBV5-4; J gene: TRBJ2-7; clone size: NA
CDR3 DNA: TGTGCCATCGGGACGGGCTCTGGAAACACCATATATTTT; CDR3 protein: CAIGTGSGNTIYF; D gene: NA; V gene: TRBV10-3; J gene: TRBJ1-3; clone size: NA
CDR3 DNA: TGCAGTGCTAGTGGACTAGCGGGAGGAAGGAGGTACAATGAGCAGTTCTTC; CDR3 protein: CSASGLAGGRRYNEQFF; D gene: TRBD2; V gene: TRBV20-1; J gene: TRBJ2-1; clone size: NA
CDR3 DNA: TGTGCCAGCAGTGACCGTAGGACAGTTACTGAAGCTTTCTTT; CDR3 protein: CASSDRRTVTEAFF; D gene: NA; V gene: TRBV6-1; J gene: TRBJ1-1; clone size: NA
CDR3 DNA: TGCGCCAGCAGCCCCTACTCGACCCAGGGAACCGAGCAGTACTTC; CDR3 protein: CASSPYSTQGTEQYF; D gene: NA; V gene: TRBV4-1; J gene: TRBJ2-7; clone size: NA
CDR3 DNA: TGTGCCAGCAGTCGGGACAGCACAGATACGCAGTATTTT; CDR3 protein: CASSRDSTDTQYF; D gene: NA; V gene: TRBV12-3/TRBV12-4; J gene: TRBJ2-3; clone size: NA
CDR3 DNA: TGCAGTGCTAGTAGGCAGGGAAATCAGCCCCAGCATTTT; CDR3 protein: CSASRQGNQPQHF; D gene: NA; V gene: TRBV20-1; J gene: TRBJ1-5; clone size: once
CDR3 DNA: TGCGCCAGCAGCATCGGGACAGGGGTCACTGAAGCTTTCTTT; CDR3 protein: CASSIGTGVTEAFF; D gene: TRBD1; V gene: TRBV5-1; J gene: TRBJ1-1; clone size: NA
CDR3 DNA: TGTGCCTGGAGCGTAGGGTTATGGTATGGCTACACCTTC; CDR3 protein: CAWSVGLWYGYTF; D gene: NA; V gene: TRBV30; J gene: TRBJ1-2; clone size: NA
CDR3 DNA: TGTGCCAGCAAAGACAGGGGAGAACAGCCCCAGCATTTT; CDR3 protein: CASKDRGEQPQHF; D gene: TRBD1; V gene: TRBV2; J gene: TRBJ1-5; clone size: NA
CDR3 DNA: TGTGCCAGCAGCATAGAGCGGCGTTCTTCCTACGAGCAGTACTTC; CDR3 protein: CASSIERRSSYEQYF; D gene: NA; V gene: TRBV21-1; J gene: TRBJ2-7; clone size: NA
CDR3 DNA: TGTGCCAGCAGCCAAGTCAGGGGTGAGCAGTTCTTC; CDR3 protein: CASSQVRGEQFF; D gene: NA; V gene: TRBV3-1/TRBV3-2; J gene: TRBJ2-1; clone size: once
CDR3 DNA: TGTGCCAGCAGGCACCCTGGGGCGGTCGAGCAGTACTTC; CDR3 protein: CASRHPGAVEQYF; D gene: NA; V gene: TRBV6-5; J gene: TRBJ2-7; clone size: NA
CDR3 DNA: TGTGCCAGCAGCCGAGGACTAGCGGGAGGGGCAGATACGCAGTATTTT; CDR3 protein: CASSRGLAGGADTQYF; D gene: TRBD2; V gene: TRBV4-2; J gene: TRBJ2-3; clone size: NA
CDR3 DNA: TGTGCCACCAGCAGGGAGGGCTACGAGCAGTACTTC; CDR3 protein: CATSREGYEQYF; D gene: NA; V gene: TRBV15; J gene: TRBJ2-7; clone size: NA
CDR3 DNA: TGTGCCAGCAGCGCCGGGACAGGGGCCTACGAGCAGTACTTC; CDR3 protein: CASSAGTGAYEQYF; D gene: TRBD1; V gene: TRBV6-5; J gene: TRBJ2-7; clone size: NA
CDR3 DNA: TGCGCCAGCAGCCATCAAACCGGGGAGCTGTTTTTT; CDR3 protein: CASSHQTGELFF; D gene: NA; V gene: TRBV5-1; J gene: TRBJ2-2; clone size: few
CDR3 DNA: TGCGCCAGCAGCCAAGCTTCGCTCCCGGGGGAGCAGTACTTC; CDR3 protein: CASSQASLPGEQYF; D gene: NA; V gene: TRBV4-1; J gene: TRBJ2-7; clone size: NA
CDR3 DNA: TGTGCCAGCAGCTTTGGACAGACAAACACCGGGGAGCTGTTTTTT; CDR3 protein: CASSFGQTNTGELFF; D gene: NA; V gene: TRBV5-6; J gene: TRBJ2-2; clone size: NA
CDR3 DNA: TGCAGCGTGGGGTCGGGCACTGAAGCTTTCTTT; CDR3 protein: CSVGSGTEAFF; D gene: NA; V gene: TRBV29-1; J gene: TRBJ1-1; clone size: NA
CDR3 DNA: TGCGCCAGCAGCTTGGAGTCTGGACAGACTTACGAGCAGTACTTC; CDR3 protein: CASSLESGQTYEQYF; D gene: NA; V gene: TRBV5-1; J gene: TRBJ2-7; clone size: NA
CDR3 DNA: TGTGCCTGGAACGCGGGGGCCTACAATGAGCAGTTCTTC; CDR3 protein: CAWNAGAYNEQFF; D gene: TRBD2; V gene: TRBV30; J gene: TRBJ2-1; clone size: NA
CDR3 DNA: TGTGCCAGCAGCCAGAGCTCTGGGGCCAACGTCCTGACTTTC; CDR3 protein: CASSQSSGANVLTF; D gene: NA; V gene: TRBV3-1/TRBV3-2; J gene: TRBJ2-6; clone size: NA
CDR3 DNA: TGTGCCAGCAAAATGGTCAGGGCGGCTGGGGCCAACGTCCTGACTTTC; CDR3 protein: CASKMVRAAGANVLTF; D gene: NA; V gene: TRBV27; J gene: TRBJ2-6; clone size: once
CDR3 DNA: TGTGCCAGCAGCAAGGGACTTTACAATGAGCAGTTCTTC; CDR3 protein: CASSKGLYNEQFF; D gene: NA; V gene: TRBV7-9; J gene: TRBJ2-1; clone size: NA
CDR3 DNA: TGTGCCAGCAGCCAAGGGGACAGGGGGGTTGGCTACACCTTC; CDR3 protein: CASSQGDRGVGYTF; D gene: TRBD1; V gene: TRBV3-1/TRBV3-2; J gene: TRBJ1-2; clone size: once
CDR3 DNA: TGTGCCTGGAGCCGGGGGGGGCCCACAGATACGCAGTATTTT; CDR3 protein: CAWSRGGPTDTQYF; D gene: TRBD2; V gene: TRBV30; J gene: TRBJ2-3; clone size: NA
CDR3 DNA: TGTGCCAGTAGTATCCGGGACAGCAATCAGCCCCAGCATTTT; CDR3 protein: CASSIRDSNQPQHF; D gene: NA; V gene: TRBV19; J gene: TRBJ1-5; clone size: NA
CDR3 DNA: TGCGCCAGCAGCCAAGTACCTCAGGGGGCCGACGAGCAGTACTTC; CDR3 protein: CASSQVPQGADEQYF; D gene: TRBD1; V gene: TRBV4-1; J gene: TRBJ2-7; clone size: NA
CDR3 DNA: TGTGCCAGTGCGGAGGGCCGCGGCAATGAGCAGTTCTTC; CDR3 protein: CASAEGRGNEQFF; D gene: NA; V gene: TRBV7-3; J gene: TRBJ2-1; clone size: NA
CDR3 DNA: TGTGCCACCAGCACGGGACAGGGTGCTGGAAACACCATATATTTT; CDR3 protein: CATSTGQGAGNTIYF; D gene: TRBD1; V gene: TRBV15; J gene: TRBJ1-3; clone size: NA
CDR3 DNA: TGTGCCAGCAGCTTAGGACCCGGGACAGGGGGACAGCCCCAGCATTTT; CDR3 protein: CASSLGPGTGGQPQHF; D gene: TRBD1; V gene: TRBV7-9; J gene: TRBJ1-5; clone size: NA
CDR3 DNA: TGTGCCAGCAGTTTATTGGGGGACAATCAGCCCCAGCATTTT; CDR3 protein: CASSLLGDNQPQHF; D gene: NA; V gene: TRBV27; J gene: TRBJ1-5; clone size: NA
CDR3 DNA: TGTGCCTGGAGTCTCAGTGGAAACACCATATATTTT; CDR3 protein: CAWSLSGNTIYF; D gene: NA; V gene: TRBV30; J gene: TRBJ1-3; clone size: NA
CDR3 DNA: TGCGCCAGCAGCCTCGCCGCGCGGGAGGGCGGTGGATCCTACAATGAGCAGTTCTTC; CDR3 protein: CASSLAAREGGGSYNEQFF; D gene: TRBD2; V gene: TRBV4-1; J gene: TRBJ2-1; clone size: NA
CDR3 DNA: TGCAGTGCTAGTCAGGACCCTACCTACGAGCAGTACTTC; CDR3 protein: CSASQDPTYEQYF; D gene: NA; V gene: TRBV20-1; J gene: TRBJ2-7; clone size: NA
CDR3 DNA: TGTGCCAGCAGCGTAAATCCCCATAGCGAAAACACCGGGGAGCTGTTTTTT; CDR3 protein: CASSVNPHSENTGELFF; D gene: NA; V gene: TRBV9; J gene: TRBJ2-2; clone size: NA